Listed below are T cell receptor beta chains from one sample, sequenced in a study of neoadjuvant anti-PD-1 for oral cavity cancer. Profiled with immunoSEQ multiplex PCR; TCRdb holds only in-frame clones, not every one. This repertoire shows some 15,000 clones, 65% to 70% found once; its top ten account for about 2.7%. Source: PBMCs, taken before nivolumab (anti-PD-1) treatment. The receptor set was obtained from a person between 40 and 80 years old with oral cavity squamous cell carcinoma. The CDR3 runs from the conserved cysteine through the conserved F or W. A D gene is named only where the DNA matches it firmly. Clone size is stated in some rows and not others, as once, few, many or a class when expanded.

d_call	cdr3_length	v_call	j_call	clone_size	cdr3_nt	cdr3_aa
.	14	TRBV29-1	TRBJ2-1	.	TGCAGCGTTACAGGGCTGTCCTCCTACAATGAGCAGTTCTTC	CSVTGLSSYNEQFF
TRBD1	13	TRBV6-1	TRBJ1-1	once	TGTGCCAGCGTACAGGGGATGAACACTGAAGCTTTCTTT	CASVQGMNTEAFF
.	14	TRBV2	TRBJ2-3	few	TGTGCCAGCAGTGATAGCGCCCGCACAGATACGCAGTATTTT	CASSDSARTDTQYF
TRBD2	15	TRBV6-5	TRBJ2-1	.	TGTGCCAGCAGGCCGACTAGCGGACATTACAATGAGCAGTTCTTC	CASRPTSGHYNEQFF
.	14	TRBV11-2	TRBJ1-1	.	TGTGCCAGCAGCTCGGGGCTTCCCTTCACTGAAGCTTTCTTT	CASSSGLPFTEAFF
.	15	TRBV6-5	TRBJ1-6	.	TGTGCCAGCAGGAGGGACCTCGCCCTCAATTCACCCCTCCACTTT	CASRRDLALNSPLHF
TRBD1	16	TRBV5-1	TRBJ2-5	few	TGCGCCAGCAGCTTGGGGTTACAGGGGGTCGTCGAGACCCAGTACTTC	CASSLGLQGVVETQYF
TRBD2	14	TRBV10-3	TRBJ2-1	few	TGTGCCATCAGTGTGGGGGGAGGGCAGGAGGAGCAGTTCTTC	CAISVGGGQEEQFF
.	14	TRBV7-9	TRBJ2-7	few	TGTGCCAGCGCAGGGGAGGCGGGAGCCTACGAGCAGTACTTC	CASAGEAGAYEQYF
.	13	TRBV2	TRBJ1-3	.	TGTGCCAGCCCGGACAGTTTTGGAAACACCATATATTTT	CASPDSFGNTIYF
TRBD1	15	TRBV5-6	TRBJ2-5	.	TGTGCCAGCAGCTCCGACAGGGGGCTGAGGGAGACCCAGTACTTC	CASSSDRGLRETQYF
.	15	TRBV5-4	TRBJ1-2	.	TGTGCCAGCAGCTCCGGGACTCACGTGAACTATGGCTACACCTTC	CASSSGTHVNYGYTF
TRBD2	17	TRBV10-3	TRBJ2-7	.	TGTGCCATCAGTGAGTCGCTAGCGGGATACTCCTCCTACGAGCAGTACTTC	CAISESLAGYSSYEQYF
.	16	TRBV9	TRBJ2-1	once	TGTGCCAGCAGCGTAGATCTAGGCAGCTCCTACAATGAGCAGTTCTTC	CASSVDLGSSYNEQFF
TRBD1	16	TRBV5-1	TRBJ1-1	.	TGCGCCAGCAGCTCTCTGGGGACAGGGGCGGGCACTGAAGCTTTCTTT	CASSSLGTGAGTEAFF
.	12	TRBV9	TRBJ2-2	.	TGTGCCAGCAGCCCAAACACCGGGGAGCTGTTTTTT	CASSPNTGELFF
.	15	TRBV7-9	TRBJ1-2	few	TGTGCCAGCAGCTTAGCAGACGGAGAGGACTATGGCTACACCTTC	CASSLADGEDYGYTF
.	16	TRBV28	TRBJ2-7	.	TGTGCCAGCAGCTCTACCAGAGGACAGCGAACCTACGAGCAGTACTTC	CASSSTRGQRTYEQYF
.	11	TRBV10-3	TRBJ2-3	few	TGTGCCATCAAAGGAGGAGATACGCAGTATTTT	CAIKGGDTQYF
.	17	TRBV4-2	TRBJ2-7	.	TGTGCCAGCAGCCAAGAAGGCGGGACATCCCCCTTCTACGAGCAGTACTTC	CASSQEGGTSPFYEQYF
.	15	TRBV19	TRBJ1-1	.	TGTGCCACCAGCGAAGGGGGGACATTGTACACTGAAGCTTTCTTT	CATSEGGTLYTEAFF
TRBD1	15	TRBV5-6	TRBJ2-1	.	TGTGCCAGCAGATTCGGGACAGGAGAATACAATGAGCAGTTCTTC	CASRFGTGEYNEQFF
.	15	TRBV4-2	TRBJ2-7	.	TGTGCCAGCAGCCAAGAGGGAGGAGTGTTGAACGAGCAGTACTTC	CASSQEGGVLNEQYF
TRBD1	13	TRBV27	TRBJ1-4	few	TGTGCCACCCTCGACAGGGTAAACGAAAAACTGTTTTTT	CATLDRVNEKLFF
TRBD2	19	TRBV9	TRBJ2-1	.	TGTGCCAGCAGCGTAGATCCCGGGAGGGCCGAAATCTCCTACAATGAGCAGTTCTTC	CASSVDPGRAEISYNEQFF
.	15	TRBV4-2	TRBJ1-3	.	TGTGCCAGCAGCCTGGACAGATTCTCTGGAAACACCATATATTTT	CASSLDRFSGNTIYF
.	14	TRBV6-1	TRBJ2-5	.	TGTGCCAGCAGCACGGGCGGACAGCAAGGGACCCAGTACTTC	CASSTGGQQGTQYF
.	18	TRBV7-6	TRBJ2-7	.	TGTGCCAGCAGCTTAGGGTTCCGGGGGACTCAGGGGACGTACGAGCAGTACTTC	CASSLGFRGTQGTYEQYF
TRBD2	15	TRBV5-1	TRBJ2-5	few	TGCGCCAGCAGCCTGTCGGGAGGGTGGCAAGAGACCCAGTACTTC	CASSLSGGWQETQYF